This T cell receptor (beta chain) was documented in a study of T-cell memory formation after mild COVID-19. Across the whole study: Clusters of TCRs were largely donor specific. Study-wide results and limits: Memory cells collected pre-infection included some clones that later responded, suggesting cross-reactive memory joined.

This clonotype was seen a few times. Its antigen is as yet unknown. A 5'RACE reaction primed in the constant segment made cDNA libraries of TCR alpha and TCR beta, and these carried sample barcodes and UMIs. TCRdb reprocessed the 5' RACE reads via MiXCR and lists one record per CDR3 protein. The data contain under 400,000 distinct CDR3 sequences, 25% to 30% of them singletons. This CDR3 spans 12 amino acids. V was pared by 5 bases and J by 6 bases, with 12 bases between. From germline, CDR1 is SGHRS and CDR2 YFSETQ. Sequencing was done on a sample of PBMCs or a T cell subset sorted from them (not recorded which). The TCR originated in an adult woman who had mild COVID-19 (a few samples of this study predate the infection). Cell type and time point are not known. This chain connects TRBV5-1 to TRBJ2-7, with D possibly TRBD2 on 6 matching bases. The CDR3 reads CASSSGSGEQYF. CDR3 bases: TGCGCCAGCAGTAGCGGCAGCGGCGAGCAGTACTTC.